These T cell receptor beta chains were read from a single sample in a study of cytomegalovirus exposure and HLA in healthy donors. TCRdb's copy holds only in-frame clones and misses some; the assay was immunoSEQ multiplex PCR. In the table there are about 140,000 clones, 70% to 80% of which are singletons. Sequencing was carried out using PBMCs. These receptors were taken from a man aged 25 to 40 in good health and CMV-seronegative. CDR3s include the opening cysteine and the closing phenylalanine or tryptophan. Fields, in order: clone size, J gene, V gene, D gene, CDR3 length, CDR3 DNA, CDR3 protein. D genes are given only for firm matches. A clone size is listed for some rows: how often the clone was seen (once, few, many), or a class if it is expanded.

size: NA; J: TRBJ2-3; V: TRBV30; D: TRBD1; length: 15; DNA: TGTGCCTGGACTGAACAGGGGGCGAGCACAGATACGCAGTATTTT; CDR3: CAWTEQGASTDTQYF
size: NA; J: TRBJ1-5; V: TRBV21-1; D: NA; length: 15; DNA: TGTGCCAGCAGGCTAGGAGGGGGCTGCAATCAGCCCCAGCATTTT; CDR3: CASRLGGGCNQPQHF
size: NA; J: TRBJ2-1; V: TRBV30; D: NA; length: 14; DNA: TGTGCCTGGAGTGTCGCCGCGGGAATATTTGAGCAGTTCTTC; CDR3: CAWSVAAGIFEQFF
size: NA; J: TRBJ2-7; V: TRBV6-5; D: TRBD1; length: 15; DNA: TGTGCCAGCAGTTACTCGGGACAGGGGCTCAACGAGCAGTACTTC; CDR3: CASSYSGQGLNEQYF
size: few; J: TRBJ1-3; V: TRBV6-1; D: NA; length: 12; DNA: TGTGCCAACCGAGATTCTGGAAACACCATATATTTT; CDR3: CANRDSGNTIYF
size: few; J: TRBJ1-1; V: TRBV7-9; D: TRBD1; length: 14; DNA: TGTGCCAGCAGCTTAAGGACAGGAACCTATGAAGCTTTCTTT; CDR3: CASSLRTGTYEAFF
size: NA; J: TRBJ2-7; V: TRBV28; D: TRBD2; length: 14; DNA: TGTGCCAGCAGTCGACTAGCGGGGGCTAGCGAGCAGTACTTC; CDR3: CASSRLAGASEQYF
size: NA; J: TRBJ1-1; V: TRBV7-9; D: NA; length: 16; DNA: TGTGCCAGCAGCTTCCGGGACACTGAGATGAACACTGAAGCTTTCTTT; CDR3: CASSFRDTEMNTEAFF
size: NA; J: TRBJ1-2; V: TRBV6-5; D: TRBD1; length: 12; DNA: TGTGCCAGCACCCGACAGGGGGCTGGCTACACCTTC; CDR3: CASTRQGAGYTF
size: NA; J: TRBJ2-7; V: TRBV11-3; D: TRBD1; length: 12; DNA: TGTGCCAGCAGCCGGGACAGTTACGAGCAGTACTTC; CDR3: CASSRDSYEQYF
size: NA; J: TRBJ2-1; V: TRBV4-1; D: TRBD2; length: 17; DNA: TGCGCCAGCAGCCAAGGTTTGACTAGCCGATCCTACAATGAGCAGTTCTTC; CDR3: CASSQGLTSRSYNEQFF
size: once; J: TRBJ2-3; V: TRBV10-2; D: NA; length: 15; DNA: TGCGCCAGCAGTGAGTCGACGAGGGGGAGAGATACGCAGTATTTT; CDR3: CASSESTRGRDTQYF
size: NA; J: TRBJ2-3; V: TRBV11-2; D: TRBD2; length: 15; DNA: TGTGCCAGCGAATCGGGGGGGGTTGGCACAGATACGCAGTATTTT; CDR3: CASESGGVGTDTQYF
size: NA; J: TRBJ2-5; V: TRBV7-9; D: NA; length: 13; DNA: TGTGCCAGCAGCGGCGGCCTAGCGGAGACCCAGTACTTC; CDR3: CASSGGLAETQYF
size: NA; J: TRBJ1-5; V: TRBV25-1; D: NA; length: 14; DNA: TGTGCCAGCAGTGAACTGGGCTCAGGTCAGCCCCAGCATTTT; CDR3: CASSELGSGQPQHF
size: NA; J: TRBJ1-1; V: TRBV5-1; D: TRBD1; length: 12; DNA: TGCGCCAGCTCCGACAGGGGAAATAGAGCTTTCTTT; CDR3: CASSDRGNRAFF
size: NA; J: TRBJ1-2; V: TRBV12-2; D: NA; length: 17; DNA: TGTGCAAGTCGCTTAGCCATCAATAAAGGCGGGGACTATGGCTACACCTTC; CDR3: CASRLAINKGGDYGYTF
size: NA; J: TRBJ1-1; V: TRBV7-9; D: NA; length: 14; DNA: TGTGCCAGCAGCCCCCAACAGGGAGTAACTGAAGCTTTCTTT; CDR3: CASSPQQGVTEAFF
size: NA; J: TRBJ2-2; V: TRBV28; D: NA; length: 12; DNA: TGTGCCAGCAGTGCGGGGGCGCGGGAGCTGTTTTTT; CDR3: CASSAGARELFF
size: few; J: TRBJ2-7; V: TRBV4-2; D: TRBD2; length: 16; DNA: TGTGCCAGCAGCCAAGCCGGGACTAGCGGAACCTACGAGCAGTACTTC; CDR3: CASSQAGTSGTYEQYF
size: few; J: TRBJ1-2; V: TRBV10-2; D: NA; length: 14; DNA: TGCGCCAGCAGTGAATTGTACCGAACCCTAGGCTACACCTTC; CDR3: CASSELYRTLGYTF
size: NA; J: TRBJ2-7; V: TRBV7-9; D: NA; length: 12; DNA: TGTGCCAGCAGCCGCGGGGTTTACGAGCAGTACTTC; CDR3: CASSRGVYEQYF
size: NA; J: TRBJ1-2; V: TRBV28; D: NA; length: 14; DNA: TGTGCCAGCAGTTTAGGAGGGCATTCCTATGGCTACACCTTC; CDR3: CASSLGGHSYGYTF
size: NA; J: TRBJ1-3; V: TRBV30; D: TRBD1; length: 11; DNA: TGTGCCAGAGAACAGGGGAACACCATATATTTT; CDR3: CAREQGNTIYF
size: few; J: TRBJ1-3; V: TRBV2; D: NA; length: 17; DNA: TGTGCCAGCAGCCTAACCTTCTCACCCTACTCTGGAAACACCATATATTTT; CDR3: CASSLTFSPYSGNTIYF
size: NA; J: TRBJ2-4; V: TRBV19; D: NA; length: 17; DNA: TGTGCCAGTACCCCGGTGTGGGGCGGGACGGCCAAAAACATTCAGTACTTC; CDR3: CASTPVWGGTAKNIQYF
size: once; J: TRBJ1-1; V: TRBV20-1; D: TRBD1; length: 11; DNA: TGCAGTGCTCGACAGGGTTCCCAAGCTTTCTTT; CDR3: CSARQGSQAFF
size: NA; J: TRBJ1-5; V: TRBV9; D: TRBD1; length: 15; DNA: TGTGCCAGCAGCGTAGACGGGACAGGTAATCAGCCCCAGCATTTT; CDR3: CASSVDGTGNQPQHF
size: NA; J: TRBJ2-1; V: TRBV30; D: TRBD2; length: 16; DNA: TGTGCCTGGAGTGCTGGTAGCGGGAGCTCCTACAATGAGCAGTTCTTC; CDR3: CAWSAGSGSSYNEQFF
size: NA; J: TRBJ1-4; V: TRBV2; D: TRBD1; length: 14; DNA: TGTGCCAGCAGCCCCGGGACAGGGGGCCCAAAACTGTTTTTT; CDR3: CASSPGTGGPKLFF
size: NA; J: TRBJ2-7; V: TRBV7-9; D: TRBD1; length: 16; DNA: TGTGCCAGCAGTTCAACAGGGGGTGATTGGTCCTACGAGCAGTACTTC; CDR3: CASSSTGGDWSYEQYF
size: NA; J: TRBJ2-7; V: TRBV5-8; D: NA; length: 11; DNA: TGTGCCAGCAGCTTGGTCGACGAGCAGTACTTC; CDR3: CASSLVDEQYF
size: NA; J: TRBJ1-2; V: TRBV2; D: NA; length: 13; DNA: TGTGCCAGCAGTGAGGTCGCGAACTATGGCTACACCTTC; CDR3: CASSEVANYGYTF
size: once; J: TRBJ2-1; V: TRBV7-6; D: TRBD2; length: 16; DNA: TGTGCCAGCAGCTCGGCGGGACTAGCGGGAGATAATGAGCAGTTCTTC; CDR3: CASSSAGLAGDNEQFF
size: NA; J: TRBJ2-1; V: TRBV27; D: TRBD2; length: 14; DNA: TGTGCCACCAGAAAAGCGGGGTCCTACAATGAGCAGTTCTTC; CDR3: CATRKAGSYNEQFF
size: few; J: TRBJ1-1; V: TRBV5-6; D: TRBD1; length: 14; DNA: TGTGCCAGCAGCCGCAGGGGGCTAAACACTGAAGCTTTCTTT; CDR3: CASSRRGLNTEAFF
size: NA; J: TRBJ2-7; V: TRBV2; D: TRBD1; length: 15; DNA: TGTGCCAGCAGCGTCCCGGACAGGGGAGACTACGAGCAGTACTTC; CDR3: CASSVPDRGDYEQYF
size: NA; J: TRBJ1-1; V: TRBV7-2; D: NA; length: 13; DNA: TGTGCCAGCAGCTCCGATTCGGACACTGAAGCTTTCTTT; CDR3: CASSSDSDTEAFF
size: NA; J: TRBJ2-2; V: TRBV18; D: TRBD2; length: 16; DNA: TGTGCCAGCTCACCACCGCTAGCGGATTACACCGGGGAGCTGTTTTTT; CDR3: CASSPPLADYTGELFF
size: NA; J: TRBJ2-1; V: TRBV28; D: NA; length: 18; DNA: TGTGCCAGCAGTTTAGGGCTAAAACAGGGATGGAGCTACAATGAGCAGTTCTTC; CDR3: CASSLGLKQGWSYNEQFF
size: NA; J: TRBJ2-5; V: TRBV5-1; D: NA; length: 15; DNA: TGCGCCAGCAGCTTTAGCCAGCGGTACCAAGAGACCCAGTACTTC; CDR3: CASSFSQRYQETQYF
size: NA; J: TRBJ1-1; V: TRBV6-1; D: TRBD1; length: 15; DNA: TGTGCCAGCAGGCCCGGACAGGGAGGGAACACTGAAGCTTTCTTT; CDR3: CASRPGQGGNTEAFF
size: few; J: TRBJ1-1; V: TRBV7-2; D: NA; length: 14; DNA: TGTGCCAGCAGCTTAGGAGGGACTAACACTGAAGCTTTCTTT; CDR3: CASSLGGTNTEAFF